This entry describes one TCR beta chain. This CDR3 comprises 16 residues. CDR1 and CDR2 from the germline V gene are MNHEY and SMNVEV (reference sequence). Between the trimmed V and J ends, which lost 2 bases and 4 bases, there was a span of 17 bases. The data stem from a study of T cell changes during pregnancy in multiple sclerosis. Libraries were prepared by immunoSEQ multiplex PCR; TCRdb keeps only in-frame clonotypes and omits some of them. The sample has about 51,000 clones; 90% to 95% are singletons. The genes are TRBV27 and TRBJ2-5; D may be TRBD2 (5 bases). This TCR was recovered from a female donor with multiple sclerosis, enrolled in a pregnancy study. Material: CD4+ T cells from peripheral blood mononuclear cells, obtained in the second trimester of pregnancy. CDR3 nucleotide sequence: TGTGCCAGCAGTTTAAACAAAGCTAGAGGAGGAGAGACCCAGTACTTC. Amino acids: CASSLNKARGGETQYF.